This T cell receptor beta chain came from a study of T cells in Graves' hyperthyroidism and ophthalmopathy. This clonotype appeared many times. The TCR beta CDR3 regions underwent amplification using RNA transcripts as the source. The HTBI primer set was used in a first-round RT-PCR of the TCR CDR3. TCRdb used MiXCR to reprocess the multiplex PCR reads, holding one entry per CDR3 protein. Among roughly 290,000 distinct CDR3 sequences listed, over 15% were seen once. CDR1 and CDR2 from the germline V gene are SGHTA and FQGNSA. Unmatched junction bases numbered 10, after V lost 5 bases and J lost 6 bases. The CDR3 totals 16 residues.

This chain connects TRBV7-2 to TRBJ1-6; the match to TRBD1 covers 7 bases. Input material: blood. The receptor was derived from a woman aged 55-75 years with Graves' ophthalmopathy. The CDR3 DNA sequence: TGTGCCAGCAGCCAGAATAGACAGGGCCTTAATTCACCCCTCCACTTT. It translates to CASSQNRQGLNSPLHF.